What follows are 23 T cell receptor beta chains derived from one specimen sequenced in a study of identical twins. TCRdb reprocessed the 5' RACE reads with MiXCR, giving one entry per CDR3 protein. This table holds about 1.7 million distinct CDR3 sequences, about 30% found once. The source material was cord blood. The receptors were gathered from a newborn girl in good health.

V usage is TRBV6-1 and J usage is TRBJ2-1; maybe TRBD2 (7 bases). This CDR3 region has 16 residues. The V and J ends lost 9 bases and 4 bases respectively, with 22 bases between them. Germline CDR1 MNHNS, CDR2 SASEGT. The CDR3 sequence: CASSIRGASPYNEQFF. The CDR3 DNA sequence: TGTGCCAGTAGTATACGGGGGGCCAGTCCTTACAATGAGCAGTTCTTC.

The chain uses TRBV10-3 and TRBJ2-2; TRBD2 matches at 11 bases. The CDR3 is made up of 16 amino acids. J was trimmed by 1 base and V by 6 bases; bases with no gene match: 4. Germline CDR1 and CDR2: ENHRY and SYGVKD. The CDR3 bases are TGTGCCATCAGCCCCGGACTAGCGGGGAACACCGGGGAGCTGTTTTTT. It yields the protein CAISPGLAGNTGELFF.

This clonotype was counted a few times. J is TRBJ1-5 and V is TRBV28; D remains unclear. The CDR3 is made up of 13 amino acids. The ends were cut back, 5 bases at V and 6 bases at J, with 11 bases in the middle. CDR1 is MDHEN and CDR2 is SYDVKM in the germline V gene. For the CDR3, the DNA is TGTGCCAGCAGTCCGCCGTATGTTCAGCCCCAGCATTTT. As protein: CASSPPYVQPQHF.

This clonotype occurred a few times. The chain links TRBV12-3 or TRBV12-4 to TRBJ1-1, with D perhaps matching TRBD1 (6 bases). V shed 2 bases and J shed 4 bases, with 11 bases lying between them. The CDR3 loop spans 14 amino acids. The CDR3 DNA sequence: TGTGCCAGCAGTTTACCCGGGACACCCACTGAAGCTTTCTTT. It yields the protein CASSLPGTPTEAFF.

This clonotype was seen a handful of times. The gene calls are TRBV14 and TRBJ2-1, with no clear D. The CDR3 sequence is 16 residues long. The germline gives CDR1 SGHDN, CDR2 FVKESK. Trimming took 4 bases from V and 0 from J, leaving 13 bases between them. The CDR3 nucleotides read TGTGCCAGCAGCCCCGGCGGCCCCCTCTCCTACAATGAGCAGTTCTTC. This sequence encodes CASSPGGPLSYNEQFF.

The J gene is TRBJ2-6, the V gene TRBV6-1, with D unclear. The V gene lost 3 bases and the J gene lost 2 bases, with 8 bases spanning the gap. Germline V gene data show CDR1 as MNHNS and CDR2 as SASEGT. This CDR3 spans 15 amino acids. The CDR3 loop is CASSDPRTGANVLTF. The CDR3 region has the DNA TGTGCCAGCAGTGACCCTAGGACTGGGGCCAACGTCCTGACTTTC.

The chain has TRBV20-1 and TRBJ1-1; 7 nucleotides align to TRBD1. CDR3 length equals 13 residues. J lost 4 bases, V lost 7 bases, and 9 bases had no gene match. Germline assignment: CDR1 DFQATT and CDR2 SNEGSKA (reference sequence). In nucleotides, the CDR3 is TGCAGTGGGGGGGCTCCAGGGGGCACTGAAGCTTTCTTT. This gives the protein CSGGAPGGTEAFF.

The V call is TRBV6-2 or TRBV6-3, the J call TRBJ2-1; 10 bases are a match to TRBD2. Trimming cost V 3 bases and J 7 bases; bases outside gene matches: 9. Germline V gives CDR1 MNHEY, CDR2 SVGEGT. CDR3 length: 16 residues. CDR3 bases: TGTGCCAGCAGTTATTCTAGCGGGGGTAGGACGAATGAGCAGTTCTTC. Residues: CASSYSSGGRTNEQFF.

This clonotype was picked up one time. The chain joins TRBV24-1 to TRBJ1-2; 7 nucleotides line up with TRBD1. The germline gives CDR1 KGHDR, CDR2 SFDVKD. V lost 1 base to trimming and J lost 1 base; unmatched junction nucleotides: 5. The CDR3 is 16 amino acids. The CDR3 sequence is CATSDFTGEGNYGYTF. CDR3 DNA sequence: TGTGCCACCAGTGATTTTACAGGGGAAGGTAACTATGGCTACACCTTC.

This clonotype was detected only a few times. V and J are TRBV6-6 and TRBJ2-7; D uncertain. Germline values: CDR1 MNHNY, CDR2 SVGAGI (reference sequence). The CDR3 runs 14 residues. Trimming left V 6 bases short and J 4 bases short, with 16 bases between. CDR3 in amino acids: CASSSLIYPYEQYF. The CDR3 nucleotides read TGTGCCAGCAGCTCCCTGATCTACCCATACGAGCAGTACTTC.

The CDR3 loop is CASSPGLRPYEQYF. CDR3 bases: TGTGCCAGCAGTCCCGGCCTACGTCCCTACGAGCAGTACTTC. The rearrangement links TRBV28 to TRBJ2-7, with no clear D. CDR1 and CDR2 (germline): MDHEN, SYDVKM. This CDR3 region has 14 residues. V dropped 5 bases and J dropped 2 bases, with 13 bases sitting between them.

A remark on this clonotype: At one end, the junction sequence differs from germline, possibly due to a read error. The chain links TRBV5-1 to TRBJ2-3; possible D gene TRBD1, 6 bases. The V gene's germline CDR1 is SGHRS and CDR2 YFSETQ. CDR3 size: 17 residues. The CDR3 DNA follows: TGCGCCAGCAGCTTGGCCGACAGGATCGGGCACACAGATGCGCAGTATTTT. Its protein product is CASSLADRIGHTDAQYF.

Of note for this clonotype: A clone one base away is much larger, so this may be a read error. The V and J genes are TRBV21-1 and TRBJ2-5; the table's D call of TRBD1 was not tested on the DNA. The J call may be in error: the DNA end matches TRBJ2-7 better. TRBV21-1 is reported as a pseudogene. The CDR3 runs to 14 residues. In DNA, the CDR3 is TGTGCCAGCAGCGCTCGGGACAACCCCTACGAGCAGTACTTC. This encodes CASSARDNPYEQYF.

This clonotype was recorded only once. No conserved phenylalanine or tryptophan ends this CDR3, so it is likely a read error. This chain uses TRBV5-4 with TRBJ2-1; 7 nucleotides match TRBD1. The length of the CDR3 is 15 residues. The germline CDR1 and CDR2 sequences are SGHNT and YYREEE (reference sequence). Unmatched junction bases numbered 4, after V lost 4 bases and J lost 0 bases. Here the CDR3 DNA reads TGTGCCAGCAGCCGGACAGGCAACTCCTACAATGAGCAGTTCTTA. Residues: CASSRTGNSYNEQFL.

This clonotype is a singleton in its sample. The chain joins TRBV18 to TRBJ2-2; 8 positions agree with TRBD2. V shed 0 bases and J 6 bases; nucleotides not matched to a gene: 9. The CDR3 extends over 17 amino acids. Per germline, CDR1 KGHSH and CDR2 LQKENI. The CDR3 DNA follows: TGTGCCAGCTCACCACCCGATGGACTAGCAAGGGCCGGGGAGCTGTTTTTT. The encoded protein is CASSPPDGLARAGELFF.

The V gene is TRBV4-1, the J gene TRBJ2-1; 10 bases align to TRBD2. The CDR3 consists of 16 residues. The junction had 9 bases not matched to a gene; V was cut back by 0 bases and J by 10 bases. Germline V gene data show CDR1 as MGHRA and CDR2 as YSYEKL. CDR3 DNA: TGCGCCAGCAGCCAAGATGCAGCGGGGGGGCTCTACGAGCAGTTCTTC. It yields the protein CASSQDAAGGLYEQFF.

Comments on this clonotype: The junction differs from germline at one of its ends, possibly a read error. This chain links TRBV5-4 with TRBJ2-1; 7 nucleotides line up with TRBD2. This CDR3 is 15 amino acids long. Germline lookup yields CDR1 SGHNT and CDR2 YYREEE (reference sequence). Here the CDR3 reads CASSLDRPRGGEQFF. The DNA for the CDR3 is TGTGCCAGCAGCTTGGATCGCCCCCGGGGAGGGGAGCAGTTCTTT.

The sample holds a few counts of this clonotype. CDR3 in amino acids: CASSDRDRQSNYGYTF. The CDR3 DNA is TGTGCCAGCAGCGACCGGGACAGACAATCGAACTATGGCTACACCTTC. The chain carries TRBV9 and TRBJ1-2, with TRBD1 matching over 7 bases. The CDR3 consists of 16 residues. The germline CDR1 and CDR2 sequences are SGDLS and YYNGEE. V was pared by 3 bases and J by 2 bases, with 10 bases of the junction left unmatched.

The CDR3, as DNA: TGTGCCAGCAGCCCAGACAGGGGGGAGCTGTTTTTT. Protein sequence: CASSPDRGELFF. The rearrangement links TRBV12-3 or TRBV12-4 to TRBJ2-2; perhaps TRBD1 as D (6 bases). This CDR3 spans 12 amino acids. Trimming cost V 6 bases and J 8 bases, with 10 bases left between them.

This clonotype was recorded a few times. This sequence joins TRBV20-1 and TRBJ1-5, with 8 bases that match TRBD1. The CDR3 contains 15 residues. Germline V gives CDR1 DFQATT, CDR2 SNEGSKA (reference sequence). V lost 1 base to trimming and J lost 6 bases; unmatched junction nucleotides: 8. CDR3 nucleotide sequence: TGCAGTGCTAGAGGTCCAACAGGGGGAAGTCAGCCCCAGCATTTT. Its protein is CSARGPTGGSQPQHF.

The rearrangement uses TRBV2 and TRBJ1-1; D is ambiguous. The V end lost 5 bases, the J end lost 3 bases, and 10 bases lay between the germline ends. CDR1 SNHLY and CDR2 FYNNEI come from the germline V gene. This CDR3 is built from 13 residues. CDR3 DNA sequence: TGTGCCAGCAGTTGGACTCTGGACACTGAAGCTTTCTTT. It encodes CASSWTLDTEAFF.

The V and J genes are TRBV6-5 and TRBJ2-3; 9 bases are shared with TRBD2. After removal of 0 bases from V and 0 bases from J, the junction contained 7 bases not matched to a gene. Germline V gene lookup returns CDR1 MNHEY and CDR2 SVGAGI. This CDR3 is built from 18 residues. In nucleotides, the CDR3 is TGTGCCAGCAGTTACTCCCTGACTAGCGGAGCTAGCACAGATACGCAGTATTTT. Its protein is CASSYSLTSGASTDTQYF.

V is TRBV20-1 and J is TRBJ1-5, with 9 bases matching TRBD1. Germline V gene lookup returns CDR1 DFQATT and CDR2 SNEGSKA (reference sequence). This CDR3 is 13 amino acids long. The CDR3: CGQQTGGNQPQHF. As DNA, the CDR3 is TGCGGACAACAGACAGGGGGTAATCAGCCCCAGCATTTT.